Presented here are 5 T cell receptor beta chains from one specimen sequenced in a study of shared clonotypes between healthy human individuals. Only in-frame clones appear in the TCRdb table, and some are missing; sequencing was by immunoSEQ multiplex PCR. The repertoire holds about 680,000 clones, around 78% seen once, with 1.5% to 2% in the top ten. The sample taken for sequencing was memory CD4+ T cells sorted from blood. The subset was: CD45RA-negative fraction. Receptors were obtained from a woman in her 30s in good health.

The chain links TRBV5-1 to TRBJ2-2, with D possibly being TRBD1 (6 bases). CDR1 is SGHRS, CDR2 YFSETQ, per germline. V lost 2 bases, J lost 7 bases, and 12 bases lay in between. The CDR3 is 14 amino acids. The chain's CDR3 is CASSLKGDGGELFF. CDR3 in DNA: TGCGCCAGCAGCTTAAAGGGGGACGGCGGGGAGCTGTTTTTT.

This clone was recorded once. The genes are TRBV7-6 and TRBJ1-5; 11 bases agree with TRBD1. Trimming at V came to 5 bases and at J to 6 bases, leaving 6 bases not matched to a gene. CDR1 and CDR2 (germline): SGHVS, FNYEAQ. CDR3 length: 15 residues. CDR3 in DNA: TGTGCCAGCAGCCCAAGGACAGGGGGCAGTCAGCCCCAGCATTTT. Protein product: CASSPRTGGSQPQHF.

The V and J genes are TRBV28 and TRBJ2-1; 11 nucleotides align to TRBD2. The CDR3 is made up of 18 amino acids. Germline V gives CDR1 MDHEN, CDR2 SYDVKM. J was trimmed by 0 bases and V by 5 bases; bases with no gene match: 9. The CDR3 loop is CASSLSRLAGPSYNEQFF. CDR3 in DNA: TGTGCCAGCAGTCTCAGTCGACTAGCGGGACCCTCCTACAATGAGCAGTTCTTC.

This clone has only a few counts. The V call is TRBV10-3, the J call TRBJ2-7, with D maybe TRBD2 (5 bases). Germline values: CDR1 ENHRY, CDR2 SYGVKD. The germline V and J ends were trimmed by 6 bases and 2 bases, with 11 bases remaining between them. This CDR3 spans 13 amino acids. CDR3 sequence reads: CAISNRGTYEQYF. CDR3 in DNA: TGTGCCATCAGCAATCGGGGTACCTACGAGCAGTACTTC.

The J gene is TRBJ1-1, the V gene TRBV12-5; D is undetermined. CDR1 is LGHNT, CDR2 FRNRAP, per germline. V lost 1 base, J lost 4 bases, and 7 bases lay in between. CDR3 size: 13 residues. CDR3 sequence (DNA): TGTGCTAGTGGTTTGGAGGTGGGCACTGAAGCTTTCTTT. Translating gives CASGLEVGTEAFF.